This TCR beta chain was sequenced during a study of breast tumors, draining lymph nodes, adjacent tissues. Study findings and constraints: Compared with lymph nodes, tumors were less diverse; compared with nontumor tissue, more. Compared with basal-like, luminal-like tumors shared significantly more repertoire with nontumor tissue. The lymph node origin of tumor T cells was framed as consistent with a hypothesis, not demonstrated.

As concerns this clonotype: What it binds is not known.

TCRdb fed the multiplex PCR reads into MiXCR, producing one record per CDR3 protein. This sample has under 75,000 distinct CDR3 sequences, with 57% found just once. After removal of 0 bases from V and 8 bases from J, the junction contained 1 base not matched to a gene. The CDR3 runs to 13 residues. Germline V gene sequence: CDR1 SEHNR, CDR2 FQNEAQ (reference sequence). The sequenced material came from breast tumor tissue. This TCR was sampled from a female donor with breast cancer. Some clones in this sample may be carry-over from other donors' samples. The chain combines TRBV7-9 with TRBJ2-7; 10 positions match TRBD2. The CDR3 DNA reads TGTGCCAGCAGCTTAGCACTAGCGGGGCAGCAGTACTTC. It codes for CASSLALAGQQYF.